The 14 T cell receptor beta chains below were found in one sample sequenced in a study of spatial heterogeneity in lung cancer. Broader study findings: Tracking of tumor mutation counts was seen in expanded intratumoral alpha and beta TCR counts.

One entry per CDR3 protein results from TCRdb running MiXCR on the 5' RACE reads. The sample has over 15,000 distinct CDR3 sequences, approximately 6.8% seen once. Antigens of these TCRs are unknown. As to time point: sample taken at primary tumor resection. The starting material was lung tumor tissue, obtained at surgery. The receptors originated from a female donor with early-stage non-small cell lung cancer.

This clonotype is deemed medium-sized. This beta chain lies outside the target of a library built for alpha chains; its clone size means little. The chain employs TRBV28 and TRBJ2-6; D is perhaps TRBD1 or TRBD2 (6 bases each). The CDR3 is 18 residues long. Trimming removed 4 bases from V and 0 bases from J, with 16 bases in between. Germline assignment: CDR1 MDHEN and CDR2 SYDVKM. The CDR3 reads CASSSPSQGLSGANVLTF. The DNA of the CDR3 is TGTGCCAGCAGTTCTCCCTCACAGGGACTCTCTGGGGCCAACGTCCTGACTTTC.

The table lists this clonotype with many counts. This beta chain was picked up by a library intended for alpha chains and is off target, so its count carries little meaning. CDR3 sequence: CSASVTRGPGTEAFF. The CDR3 nucleotides read TGCAGTGCTAGCGTAACCAGGGGGCCGGGCACTGAAGCTTTCTTT. The genes are TRBV20-1 and TRBJ1-1; 8 nucleotides line up with TRBD1. V was pared by 3 bases and J by 4 bases, with 10 bases of the junction left unmatched. The germline V gene encodes CDR1 DFQATT and CDR2 SNEGSKA (reference sequence). The CDR3 has 15 residues.

This clonotype was seen ten or more times. This beta chain is an unintended read in a library built for alpha chains; its size means little. The V call is TRBV4-2, the J call TRBJ1-4; D might be TRBD1 (5 bases). The V gene lost 4 bases and the J gene lost 5 bases, with 14 bases spanning the gap. The germline CDR1 and CDR2 sequences are LGHNA and YNFKEQ. The CDR3 has 15 residues. The CDR3 reads CASSRGGTENEKLFF. The DNA of the CDR3 is TGTGCCAGCAGCCGGGGGGGGACGGAAAATGAAAAACTGTTTTTT.

This clonotype was seen many times. Since it is a stray read in a library aimed at alpha chains, this beta chain has a size that is not meaningful. The chain combines TRBV12-3 or TRBV12-4 with TRBJ1-1, with D unresolved. The ends were cut back, 4 bases at V and 2 bases at J, with 8 bases in the middle. There are 13 residues in the CDR3. DNA of the CDR3: TGTGCCAGCAGTTCCCATGGAAACACTGAAGCTTTCTTT. Translation gives CASSSHGNTEAFF.

With regard to this clonotype: The junction and the germline gene differ at one end; a read error may be behind it. This beta chain slipped into a library made for alpha chains as a stray read, so its size is not meaningful. The V call is TRBV20-1, the J call TRBJ1-1; a weak D match, TRBD1 (6 bases). Germline V gives CDR1 DFQATT, CDR2 SNEGSKA (reference sequence). This CDR3 contains 13 residues. The CDR3 spells CSAGDRSGTEAFF. CDR3 nucleotides: TGCAGTGCTGGAGACAGGTCGGGCACTGAAGCTTTCTTT.

This clonotype was detected many times. A library made for alpha chains picked up this beta chain off target, so its size means little. The V call is TRBV9, the J call TRBJ1-1; D is unclear. Between the trimmed V and J ends, which lost 0 bases and 1 base, there was a span of 4 bases. There are 13 residues in the CDR3. Germline CDR1 reads SGDLS; CDR2 reads YYNGEE. The DNA for the CDR3 is TGTGCCAGCAGCGTAGTCCGGAACACTGAAGCTTTCTTT. This translates into CASSVVRNTEAFF.

Comments on this clonotype: This may be a read error: a much more frequent sequence differs by one nucleotide. This beta chain is an off-target read within a library intended for alpha chains, so its frequency means little. V usage is TRBV7-2 and J usage is TRBJ2-1, with a tentative D call TRBD1 (6 bases). Germline CDR1 is SGHTA and CDR2 is FQGNSA. There are 15 residues in the CDR3. The V end lost 5 bases, the J end lost 2 bases, and 13 bases lay between the germline ends. CDR3 sequence reads: CASSPSRGPYNEQFF. DNA for the CDR3: TGTGCCAGCAGCCCTAGCAGGGGTCCCTACAATGAGCAGTTCTTC. The full variable domain, completed using reference TRBV7-2 and TRBJ2-1, is GAGVSQSPSNKVTEKGKDVELRCDPISGHTALYWYRQSLGQGLEFLIYFQGNSAPDKSGLPSDRFSAERTGGSVSTLTIQRTQQEDSAVYLCASSPSRGPYNEQFFGPGTRLTVL.

As to this clonotype: The library was built for alpha chains, so this beta chain is an off-target read and its size means little. This chain links TRBV20-1 with TRBJ2-7; TRBD2 matches 10 bases. The V gene end was trimmed by 3 bases and the J gene end by 0 bases; junction bases not matched to a gene: 11. The CDR3 contains 17 residues. Per germline, CDR1 DFQATT and CDR2 SNEGSKA (reference sequence). DNA of the CDR3: TGCAGTGCTAGGAGGGCTAGCGGGGGCCCCCCCTCCTACGAGCAGTACTTC. This codes for CSARRASGGPPSYEQYF.

This clonotype was recorded at least ten times. This beta chain came through as a stray read in a library set up for alpha chains, and its size says little. The rearrangement links TRBV5-1 to TRBJ2-4; no definite D call. The germline CDR1 and CDR2 sequences are SGHRS and YFSETQ. V was shortened by 0 bases and J by 1 base, with 17 bases between the two germline ends. This CDR3 spans 18 amino acids. In nucleotides, the CDR3 is TGCGCCAGCAGCTTGGATGACTCGAACCCGGTGGCCAAAAACATTCAGTACTTC. Protein: CASSLDDSNPVAKNIQYF. Using reference TRBV5-1 and TRBJ2-4 for the parts outside the CDR3, the full variable domain is KAGVTQTPRYLIKTRGQQVTLSCSPISGHRSVSWYQQTPGQGLQFLFEYFSETQRNKGNFPGRFSGRQFSNSRSEMNVSTLELGDSALYLCASSLDDSNPVAKNIQYFGAGTRLSVL.

The table lists this clonotype with many counts. The library was built for alpha chains, so this beta chain is an off-target read and its size means little. The chain employs TRBV10-3 and TRBJ1-1; D remains unclear. The CDR3 runs 11 residues. Germline V gene lookup returns CDR1 ENHRY and CDR2 SYGVKD. Trimming removed 0 bases from V and 6 bases from J, with 2 bases in between. The CDR3 DNA reads TGTGCCATCAGTGAGTCAGCTGAAGCTTTCTTT. The encoded protein is CAISESAEAFF.

A word on this clonotype: An end of the junction differs from the germline gene, which may be a read error. This beta chain is an off-target read within a library intended for alpha chains, so its frequency means little. The chain has TRBV11-2 and TRBJ2-2, with D uncertain. CDR1 SGHAT and CDR2 FQNNGV come from the germline V gene. The CDR3 covers 13 residues. CDR3 sequence: CASSPAVTEELFF. CDR3 bases: TGTGCCAGCAGCCCCGCCGTCACCGAGGAGCTGTTTTTT.

Concerning this clonotype itself: This beta chain is off target for a library built for alpha chains, so its abundance means little. The chain joins TRBV3-1 to TRBJ2-3; 9 bases align to TRBD2. The ends lost 0 bases at V and 6 bases at J; junction bases unmatched: 10. Looked up from germline, CDR1 is LGHDT and CDR2 is YNNKEL (reference sequence). This CDR3 comprises 17 residues. The CDR3 loop reads CASSQDVSGGLWDTQYF. DNA of the CDR3: TGTGCCAGCAGCCAAGATGTTAGCGGGGGTCTCTGGGATACGCAGTATTTT.

This clonotype has a handful of counts. This beta chain was picked up by a library intended for alpha chains and is off target, so its count carries little meaning. The gene calls are TRBV7-8 and TRBJ1-2; a weak D match, TRBD1 (5 bases). V lost 5 bases to trimming and J lost 8 bases, with 24 bases between them. The CDR3 runs 16 residues. Germline loops: CDR1 SGHVS, CDR2 FQNEAQ. The CDR3 is CASSPLRGPSEGGYTF. CDR3 nucleotide sequence: TGTGCCAGCAGCCCACTTCGCGGACCTTCAGAGGGGGGCTACACCTTC.

This clonotype has at least ten counts. The size of this beta chain means little, since it is a stray read in a library made for alpha chains. The chain joins TRBV7-3 to TRBJ2-5; D is perhaps TRBD2 (5 bases). Germline CDR1 reads SGHTA; CDR2 reads FQGTGA. V lost 0 bases to trimming and J lost 5 bases, with 7 bases between them. This CDR3 contains 13 residues. CDR3 in DNA: TGTGCCAGCAGCTTAACACTAGATGAGACCCAGTACTTC. This gives the protein CASSLTLDETQYF.